The 7 T cell receptor beta chains below come from one sample, sequenced in a study of blood T cell repertoires in COVID-19. Here immunoSEQ multiplex PCR was the method, and the copy in TCRdb shows in-frame clones only, minus some. This sample yields about 130,000 clones, of which roughly 83% are seen a single time; approximately 1.5% belongs to the top ten. Material: peripheral blood. These receptors were collected from a man in his sixties with acute or convalescent COVID-19.

The chain links TRBV25-1 to TRBJ2-3; unclear D gene. The CDR3 has 14 amino acids. V lost 3 bases to trimming and J lost 0 bases, with 7 bases between them. Germline V lookup: CDR1 MGHDK, CDR2 SYGVNS. For the CDR3, the DNA is TGTGCCAGCAGTGACTTATTCAGCACAGATACGCAGTATTTT. Its translation: CASSDLFSTDTQYF.

The V gene is TRBV6-5, the J gene TRBJ1-5, with D maybe TRBD1 (5 bases). The V end lost 2 bases, the J end lost 7 bases, and 9 bases lay between the germline ends. The CDR3 contains 13 residues. Per germline, CDR1 MNHEY and CDR2 SVGAGI. The CDR3 sequence is CASSYGPGQPQHF. For the CDR3, the DNA is TGTGCCAGCAGTTACGGTCCAGGGCAGCCCCAGCATTTT.

V usage is TRBV7-9 and J usage is TRBJ2-2; D unclear. V shed 1 base and J shed 0 bases, with 6 bases lying between them. Germline CDR1 SEHNR, CDR2 FQNEAQ (reference sequence). The CDR3 is 15 residues long. This CDR3 reads CASSLGLANTGELFF. The CDR3 DNA is TGTGCCAGCAGCTTAGGGCTAGCGAACACCGGGGAGCTGTTTTTT.

This chain links TRBV6-5 with TRBJ2-7, with D perhaps TRBD2 (6 bases). V lost 4 bases, J lost 1 base, and 11 bases lay in between. The germline gives CDR1 MNHEY, CDR2 SVGAGI. The CDR3 runs to 14 residues. CDR3: CASSSRLGSYEQYF. CDR3 nucleotide sequence: TGTGCCAGCAGTTCTCGACTAGGGTCCTACGAGCAGTACTTC.

The chain has TRBV10-3 and TRBJ1-4, with TRBD1 as a possible D gene (6 bases). V lost 6 bases to trimming and J lost 3 bases, with 11 bases between them. Germline-derived CDR1 and CDR2 are ENHRY and SYGVKD. The length of the CDR3 is 14 residues. The CDR3 DNA follows: TGTGCCATCAGGGAGGACAGCTCTAATGAAAAACTGTTTTTT. This translates into CAIREDSSNEKLFF.

About this clone: Its ends do not fully match the called genes, so a read error is possible. This chain joins TRBV5-1 and TRBJ1-5; perhaps TRBD1 as D (6 bases). The CDR3 is made up of 16 amino acids. The germline CDR1 and CDR2 sequences are SGHRS and YFSETQ. DNA for the CDR3: TGCGCCCGCAGCTTGGGGGGGGGCGCGGGCAATCAGCCCCAGCATTTT. This gives the protein CARSLGGGAGNQPQHF.

This chain connects TRBV7-5 to TRBJ1-6; no check of the table's D call, TRBD1, against the DNA was made. TRBV7-5 is annotated as a pseudogene. This CDR3 is 17 amino acids long. Written as DNA, the CDR3 is TGTGTCAGAAGCCCGACAGACAGGCAGCGCGGTTGTTCACCCCTCCACTTT. As protein: CVRSPTDRQRGCSPLHF.